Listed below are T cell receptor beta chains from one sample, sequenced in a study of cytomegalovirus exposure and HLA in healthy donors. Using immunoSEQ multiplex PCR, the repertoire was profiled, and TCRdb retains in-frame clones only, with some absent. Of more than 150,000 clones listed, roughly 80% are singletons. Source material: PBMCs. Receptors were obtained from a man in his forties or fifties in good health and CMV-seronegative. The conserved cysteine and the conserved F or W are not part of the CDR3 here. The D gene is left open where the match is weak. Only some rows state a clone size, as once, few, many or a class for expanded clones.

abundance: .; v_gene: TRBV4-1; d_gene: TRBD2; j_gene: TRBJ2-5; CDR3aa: ASSFRGGKREETQY
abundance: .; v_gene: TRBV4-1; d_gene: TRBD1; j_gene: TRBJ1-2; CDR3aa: ASSQGDRGSLGYT
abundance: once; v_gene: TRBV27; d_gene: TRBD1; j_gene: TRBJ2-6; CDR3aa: ASTYSGTGVAGANVLT
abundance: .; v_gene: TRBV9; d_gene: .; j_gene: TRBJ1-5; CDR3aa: ASGTESSQPQH
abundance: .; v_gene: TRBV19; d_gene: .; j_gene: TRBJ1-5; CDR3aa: ASSIVGGNNQPQH
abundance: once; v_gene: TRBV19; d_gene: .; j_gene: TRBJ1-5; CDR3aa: ASSMTGEAQH
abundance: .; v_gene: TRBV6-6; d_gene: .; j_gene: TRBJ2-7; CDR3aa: ASSYSSHEQY
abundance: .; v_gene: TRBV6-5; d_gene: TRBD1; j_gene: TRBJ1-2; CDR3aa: ASSSDRGLNGYT
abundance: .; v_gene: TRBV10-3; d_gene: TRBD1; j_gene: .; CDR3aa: AMGQGRIGSYEQY
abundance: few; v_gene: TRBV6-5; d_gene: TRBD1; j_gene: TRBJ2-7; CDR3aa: ASSYSDRYPHEQY
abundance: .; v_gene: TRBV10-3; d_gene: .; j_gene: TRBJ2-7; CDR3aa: AISTTEHYEQY
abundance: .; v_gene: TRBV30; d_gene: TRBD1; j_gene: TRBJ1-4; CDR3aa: AWRTGSNEKLF
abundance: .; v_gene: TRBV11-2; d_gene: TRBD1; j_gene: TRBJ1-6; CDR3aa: ASSAGQATASYNSPLH
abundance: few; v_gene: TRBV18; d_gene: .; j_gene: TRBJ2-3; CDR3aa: ASSPLGVADTQY
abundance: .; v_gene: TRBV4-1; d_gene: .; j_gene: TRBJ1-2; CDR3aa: ASSQGFQGGNGYT
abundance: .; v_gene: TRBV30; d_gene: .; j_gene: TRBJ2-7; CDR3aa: AWARGPSSYEQY
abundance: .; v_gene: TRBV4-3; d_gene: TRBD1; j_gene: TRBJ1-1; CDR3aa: ASSLGQGNTEAF
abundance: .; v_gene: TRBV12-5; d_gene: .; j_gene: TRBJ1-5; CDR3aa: ASGFRVPLGSTDQPQH
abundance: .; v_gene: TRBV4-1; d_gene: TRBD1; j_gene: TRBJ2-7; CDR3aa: ASSLIFLGQGTLSEQY
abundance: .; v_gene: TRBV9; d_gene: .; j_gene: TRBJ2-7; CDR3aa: ASSGLTGEQY
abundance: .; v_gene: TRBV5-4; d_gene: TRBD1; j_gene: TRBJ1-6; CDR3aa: ASSQGTGGLYSPLH
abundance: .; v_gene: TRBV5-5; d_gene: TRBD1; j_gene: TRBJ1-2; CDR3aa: ASSSDRGRYGYT
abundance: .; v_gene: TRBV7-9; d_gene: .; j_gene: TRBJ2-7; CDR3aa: ASSPRGQNAYEQY
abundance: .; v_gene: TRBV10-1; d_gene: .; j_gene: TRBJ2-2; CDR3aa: ASSVKRVSGELF
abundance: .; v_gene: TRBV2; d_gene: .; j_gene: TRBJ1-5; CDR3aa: ASSEGQISNQPQH
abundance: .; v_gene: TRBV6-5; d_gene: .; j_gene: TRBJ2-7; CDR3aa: ASSPLGQIFYEQY
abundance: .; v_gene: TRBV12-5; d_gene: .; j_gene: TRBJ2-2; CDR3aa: ASGPGRRGGELF
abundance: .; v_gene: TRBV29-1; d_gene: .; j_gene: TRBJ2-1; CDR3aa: SVDNNEQF
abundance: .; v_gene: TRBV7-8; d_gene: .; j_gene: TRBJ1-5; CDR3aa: ASSLGGSRADQPQH
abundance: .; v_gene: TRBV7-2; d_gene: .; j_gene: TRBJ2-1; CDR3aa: ASSLSSSGQF
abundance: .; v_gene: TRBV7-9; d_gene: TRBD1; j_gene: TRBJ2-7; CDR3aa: ASSFPLGRTGSYEQY
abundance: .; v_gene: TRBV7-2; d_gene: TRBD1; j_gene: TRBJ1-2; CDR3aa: ASSPGTASVYGYT
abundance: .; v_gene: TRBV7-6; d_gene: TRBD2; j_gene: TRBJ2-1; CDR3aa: ASSSGGTYNEQF
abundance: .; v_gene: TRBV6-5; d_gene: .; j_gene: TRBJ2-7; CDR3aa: ASSYKGQNLYEQY
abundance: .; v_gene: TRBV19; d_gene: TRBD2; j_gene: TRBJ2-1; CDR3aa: ASSMGLADYNEQF
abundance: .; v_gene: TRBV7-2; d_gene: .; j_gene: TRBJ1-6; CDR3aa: ASSSGEYNSPLH
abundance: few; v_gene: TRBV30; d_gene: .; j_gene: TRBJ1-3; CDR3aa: AQRQTGNTIY
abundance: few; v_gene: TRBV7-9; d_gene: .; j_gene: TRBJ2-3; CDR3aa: ASSPTADTQY
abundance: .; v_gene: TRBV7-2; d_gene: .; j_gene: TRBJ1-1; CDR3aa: ASSSAGGARTAF
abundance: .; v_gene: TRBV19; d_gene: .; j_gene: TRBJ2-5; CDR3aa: ASSRDYQETQY
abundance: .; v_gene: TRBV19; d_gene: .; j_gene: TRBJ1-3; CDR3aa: ASSIPGDRSSGNTIY
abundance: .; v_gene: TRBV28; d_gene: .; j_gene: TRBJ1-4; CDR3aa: ASSRVEGEKLF
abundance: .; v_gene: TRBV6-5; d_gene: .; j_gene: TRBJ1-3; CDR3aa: ASSYSRQARGNTIY
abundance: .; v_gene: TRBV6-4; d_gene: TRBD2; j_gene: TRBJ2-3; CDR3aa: ASSVAAGGPDTQY
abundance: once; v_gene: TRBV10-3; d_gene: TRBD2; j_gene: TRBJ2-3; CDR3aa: VSRAGRVLSTDTQY
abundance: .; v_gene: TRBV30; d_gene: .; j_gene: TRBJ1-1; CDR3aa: AWVRQANTEAF
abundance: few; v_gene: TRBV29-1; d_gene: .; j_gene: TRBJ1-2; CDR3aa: SVEEVQNYGYT
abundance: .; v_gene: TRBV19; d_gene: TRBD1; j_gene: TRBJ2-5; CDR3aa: ASSIDLGTGTQY
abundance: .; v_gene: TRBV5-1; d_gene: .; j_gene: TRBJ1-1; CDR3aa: ASSPTGHTEAF
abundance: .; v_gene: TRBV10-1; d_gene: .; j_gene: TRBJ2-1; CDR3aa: ASGINEQF
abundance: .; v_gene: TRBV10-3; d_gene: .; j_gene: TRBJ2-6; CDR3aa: AIRGPGANVLT
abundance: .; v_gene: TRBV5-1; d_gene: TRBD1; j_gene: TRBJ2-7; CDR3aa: ASSTKQGADNEQY
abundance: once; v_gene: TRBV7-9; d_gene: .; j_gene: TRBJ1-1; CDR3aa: ASSLGQTVNTEAF